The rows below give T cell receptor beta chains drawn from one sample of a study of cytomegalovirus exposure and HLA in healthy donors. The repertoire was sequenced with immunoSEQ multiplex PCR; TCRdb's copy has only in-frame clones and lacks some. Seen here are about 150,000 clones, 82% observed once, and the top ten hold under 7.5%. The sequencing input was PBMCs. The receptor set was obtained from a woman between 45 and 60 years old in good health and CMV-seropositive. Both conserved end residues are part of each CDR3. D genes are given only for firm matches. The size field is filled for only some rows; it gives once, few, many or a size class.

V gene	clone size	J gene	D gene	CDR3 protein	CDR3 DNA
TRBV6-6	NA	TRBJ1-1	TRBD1	CASRSSGGMNTEAFF	TGTGCCAGCAGGAGCTCAGGGGGCATGAACACTGAAGCTTTCTTT
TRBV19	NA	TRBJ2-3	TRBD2	CASRTSGTDTQYF	TGTGCCAGTAGGACTAGCGGCACAGATACGCAGTATTTT
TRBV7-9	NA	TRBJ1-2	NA	CASSLNRDSGYTF	TGTGCCAGCAGCTTAAACAGGGATTCTGGCTACACCTTC
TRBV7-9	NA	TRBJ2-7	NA	CSSSFIPGGNYEQYF	TGTTCCAGCAGCTTTATCCCAGGAGGGAACTACGAGCAGTACTTC
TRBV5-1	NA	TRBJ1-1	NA	CASATDSPNRNTEAFF	TGCGCCAGCGCTACGGACAGTCCAAACCGGAACACTGAAGCTTTCTTT
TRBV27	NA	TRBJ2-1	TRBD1	CASSANRGYEQFF	TGTGCCAGCAGTGCCAACAGGGGGTATGAGCAGTTCTTC
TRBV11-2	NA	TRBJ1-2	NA	CASTKDRNNYGYTF	TGTGCCAGCACCAAGGACAGAAATAACTATGGCTACACCTTC
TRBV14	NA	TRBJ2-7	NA	CASSRGRWRAYEQYF	TGTGCCAGCAGCCGGGGGAGGTGGCGCGCCTACGAGCAGTACTTC
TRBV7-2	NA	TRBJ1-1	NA	CASSRYGTEAFF	TGTGCCAGCAGCAGATACGGGACTGAAGCTTTCTTT
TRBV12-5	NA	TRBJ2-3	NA	CASGQGGSADTQYF	TGTGCTAGTGGTCAGGGGGGTAGCGCAGATACGCAGTATTTT
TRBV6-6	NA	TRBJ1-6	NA	CASSYMNRNSPLHF	TGTGCCAGCAGTTATATGAACAGAAATTCACCCCTCCACTTT
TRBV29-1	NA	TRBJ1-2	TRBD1	CSAPGQGIGGYTF	TGCAGCGCCCCGGGACAGGGTATCGGTGGCTACACCTTC
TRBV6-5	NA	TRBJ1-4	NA	CASSRQDNEKLFF	TGTGCCAGCAGCCGGCAGGATAATGAAAAACTGTTTTTT
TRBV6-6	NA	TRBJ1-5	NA	CASSPPDSYQPQHF	TGTGCCAGCAGCCCCCCGGACAGCTATCAGCCCCAGCATTTT
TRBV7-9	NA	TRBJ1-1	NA	CSSSPQGALNTEAFF	TGTTCCAGCAGTCCACAGGGAGCTCTGAACACTGAAGCTTTCTTT
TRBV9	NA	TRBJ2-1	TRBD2	CASSVSAGGYNEQFF	TGTGCCAGCAGCGTCAGTGCGGGGGGCTACAATGAGCAGTTCTTC
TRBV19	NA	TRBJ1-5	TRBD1	CASSIQGARRNQPQHF	TGTGCCAGTAGTATCCAGGGGGCGCGTCGCAATCAGCCCCAGCATTTT
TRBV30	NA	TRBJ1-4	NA	CAWSETLRGEKLFF	TGTGCCTGGAGTGAGACCCTGCGCGGGGAAAAACTGTTTTTT
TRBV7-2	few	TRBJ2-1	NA	CASSLNGGRGEQFF	TGTGCCAGCAGCTTAAACGGGGGGCGAGGTGAGCAGTTCTTC
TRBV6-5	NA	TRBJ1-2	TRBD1	CASSPGQGGYGYTF	TGTGCCAGCTCACCGGGACAGGGGGGATATGGCTACACCTTC
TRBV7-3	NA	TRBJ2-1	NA	CASSLLPSATAGDEQFF	TGTGCCAGCAGCTTACTACCTTCGGCGACAGCTGGGGATGAGCAGTTCTTC
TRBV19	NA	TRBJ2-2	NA	CATLPGGGELFF	TGTGCCACCTTACCCGGGGGAGGGGAGCTGTTTTTT
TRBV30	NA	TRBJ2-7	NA	CAWTQGRTPPYEQYF	TGTGCCTGGACGCAGGGCAGAACCCCCCCCTACGAGCAGTACTTC
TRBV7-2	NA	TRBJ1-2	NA	CASSLGRGEYGYTF	TGTGCCAGCAGCTTGGGCAGGGGTGAATATGGCTACACCTTC
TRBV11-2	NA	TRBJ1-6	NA	CASSHNAGGSPLHF	TGTGCCAGCAGCCATAATGCGGGGGGTTCACCCCTCCACTTT
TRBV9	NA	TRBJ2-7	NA	CASSVAPLSEQYF	TGTGCCAGCAGCGTAGCCCCCTTATCCGAGCAGTACTTC
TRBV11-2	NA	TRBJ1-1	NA	CASSPTDWSNTEAFF	TGTGCCAGCAGCCCAACGGATTGGAGCAACACTGAAGCTTTCTTT
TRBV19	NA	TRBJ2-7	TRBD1	CASSAAGTAYEQYF	TGTGCCAGTAGTGCCGCCGGGACAGCCTACGAGCAGTACTTC
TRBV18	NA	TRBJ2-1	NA	CASSKTRGAQIDEQFF	TGTGCCAGCTCAAAAACTCGGGGGGCCCAGATTGATGAGCAGTTCTTC
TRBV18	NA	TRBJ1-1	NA	CASSPLEAGTNTEAFF	TGTGCCAGCTCACCACTGGAAGCAGGAACAAACACTGAAGCTTTCTTT
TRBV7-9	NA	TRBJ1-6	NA	CSSSSGYGGDNSPLHF	TGTTCCAGCAGCTCTGGTTACGGGGGTGATAATTCACCCCTCCACTTT